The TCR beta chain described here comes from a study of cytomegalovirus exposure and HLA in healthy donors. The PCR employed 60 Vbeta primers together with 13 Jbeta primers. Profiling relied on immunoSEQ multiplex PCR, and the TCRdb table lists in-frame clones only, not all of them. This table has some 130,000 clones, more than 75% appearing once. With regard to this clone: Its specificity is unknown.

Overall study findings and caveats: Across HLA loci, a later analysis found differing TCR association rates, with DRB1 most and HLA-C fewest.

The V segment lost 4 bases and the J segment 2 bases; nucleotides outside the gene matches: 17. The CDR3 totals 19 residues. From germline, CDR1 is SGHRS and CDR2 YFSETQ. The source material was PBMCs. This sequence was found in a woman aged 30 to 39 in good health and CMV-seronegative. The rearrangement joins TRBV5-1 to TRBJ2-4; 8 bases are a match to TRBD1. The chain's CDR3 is CASSGKPLGQGASKNIQYF. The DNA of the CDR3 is TGCGCCAGCAGCGGGAAACCCCTTGGACAGGGTGCGTCCAAAAACATTCAGTACTTC.